Listed below are T cell receptor beta chains from one sample, sequenced in a study of CD8 T cells in Susac syndrome. TCRdb independently ran MiXCR on the immunoSEQ multiplex PCR reads; one entry per CDR3 protein. This table holds 71,000 or so distinct CDR3 sequences, 93% found once. The specimen sequenced was CD4+ T cells from PBMCs. These receptors were taken from a human donor with Susac syndrome. Each CDR3 is given with its conserved first and last residue. The order of the fields is CDR3 DNA, CDR3 protein, J gene, D gene, clone size, V gene. The D gene is left open where the match is weak. Rows may omit the clone size; those that give it use once, few, many or a size class.

CDR3 DNA: TGCAGTGCTATTTGGCGGGGGGGCGTGATTCGAGAGACCCAGTACTTC
CDR3 protein: CSAIWRGGVIRETQYF
J gene: TRBJ2-5
D gene: TRBD2
clone size: NA
V gene: TRBV20-1

CDR3 DNA: TGTGCCAGCAGCCAAGAAATCGTAGCAGACAGAAAGTACTCCTACGAGCAGTACTTC
CDR3 protein: CASSQEIVADRKYSYEQYF
J gene: TRBJ2-7
D gene: NA
clone size: NA
V gene: TRBV4-2

CDR3 DNA: TGTGCCAGCAGTCTCGGACAGGGGAACGACGAGCAGTACTTC
CDR3 protein: CASSLGQGNDEQYF
J gene: TRBJ2-7
D gene: TRBD1
clone size: NA
V gene: TRBV6-5

CDR3 DNA: TGTGCCAGCAGCTTTAGCGGGGGCTCCTACGAGCAGTACTTC
CDR3 protein: CASSFSGGSYEQYF
J gene: TRBJ2-7
D gene: TRBD2
clone size: NA
V gene: TRBV7-2

CDR3 DNA: TGCAGTGCTAGAGATCCTGTAGCTGGGTTTGGCACTGAAGCTTTCTTT
CDR3 protein: CSARDPVAGFGTEAFF
J gene: TRBJ1-1
D gene: NA
clone size: NA
V gene: TRBV20-1

CDR3 DNA: TGCAGCGTTGAACCAGGGAGGCATGAAAAACTGTTTTTT
CDR3 protein: CSVEPGRHEKLFF
J gene: TRBJ1-4
D gene: NA
clone size: NA
V gene: TRBV29-1

CDR3 DNA: TGTGCCAGCAGCGCTAGGGAGAACTCCTACAATGAGCAGTTCTTC
CDR3 protein: CASSARENSYNEQFF
J gene: TRBJ2-1
D gene: NA
clone size: NA
V gene: TRBV7-8

CDR3 DNA: TGTGCCAGCTCACCACAGGGACAGGGATACGAGCAGTACTTC
CDR3 protein: CASSPQGQGYEQYF
J gene: TRBJ2-7
D gene: TRBD1
clone size: NA
V gene: TRBV18

CDR3 DNA: TGTGCCAGCAGCCCACCGGGACTAGCTGGCACAGATACGCAGTATTTT
CDR3 protein: CASSPPGLAGTDTQYF
J gene: TRBJ2-3
D gene: TRBD2
clone size: NA
V gene: TRBV7-9

CDR3 DNA: TGTGCCAGCAGCTCGGACAGTCGGTATTCACCCCTCCACTTT
CDR3 protein: CASSSDSRYSPLHF
J gene: TRBJ1-6
D gene: NA
clone size: NA
V gene: TRBV12-3/TRBV12-4

CDR3 DNA: TGCAGCGTTGAAATCCGAGACACCGGGGAGCTGTTTTTT
CDR3 protein: CSVEIRDTGELFF
J gene: TRBJ2-2
D gene: NA
clone size: NA
V gene: TRBV29-1

CDR3 DNA: TGTGCCAGCAGCCCCGGGACAGGGGTTGAAAAACTGTTTTTT
CDR3 protein: CASSPGTGVEKLFF
J gene: TRBJ1-4
D gene: TRBD1
clone size: NA
V gene: TRBV7-9

CDR3 DNA: TGCGCCAGCAGCGACACCGCACCCGGTATGACGACTGAAGCTTTCTTT
CDR3 protein: CASSDTAPGMTTEAFF
J gene: TRBJ1-1
D gene: NA
clone size: once
V gene: TRBV5-1

CDR3 DNA: TGTGCCAGTAGTACAAGACAGGGGGTGTTCGATGAGCAGTTCTTC
CDR3 protein: CASSTRQGVFDEQFF
J gene: TRBJ2-1
D gene: TRBD1
clone size: NA
V gene: TRBV19

CDR3 DNA: TGCGCCAGCAGCTTGGAGACGTATTCACCCCTCCACTTT
CDR3 protein: CASSLETYSPLHF
J gene: TRBJ1-6
D gene: NA
clone size: NA
V gene: TRBV5-1

CDR3 DNA: TGTGCCAGCAGTAAAAACTACGAGCAGTACTTC
CDR3 protein: CASSKNYEQYF
J gene: TRBJ2-7
D gene: NA
clone size: NA
V gene: TRBV6-5